What follows are 24 T cell receptor beta chains derived from one specimen sequenced in a study of OX40 agonist ivuxolimab in advanced cancers. Repertoires were generated with immunoSEQ multiplex PCR, while TCRdb's copy carries only in-frame clones and drops some. The sample includes some 98,000 clones, around 94% of them seen just once. Sequenced here: CD4+ or CD8+ T cells sorted from blood, sampled in a trial of the OX40 agonist ivuxolimab. The receptors stem from an adult with an advanced solid tumor such as melanoma, head and neck, liver or kidney cancer.

The chain employs TRBV5-6 and TRBJ1-4; no clear D. The V gene's germline CDR1 is SGHDT and CDR2 YYEEEE. Trimming shortened V by 0 bases and J by 0 bases, and 15 bases separated the two germline ends. The CDR3 is made up of 18 amino acids. CDR3 DNA: TGTGCCAGCAGCTTGGCGGACGGTCTTCAGGCAACTAATGAAAAACTGTTTTTT. It yields the protein CASSLADGLQATNEKLFF.

V usage is TRBV30 and J usage is TRBJ1-6; D possibly corresponds to TRBD1 (5 bases). The germline CDR1 and CDR2 sequences are GTSNPN and SVGIG (reference sequence). The CDR3 covers 13 residues. Trimming pared 1 base from V and 9 bases from J, leaving 10 bases between. CDR3 bases: TGTGCCTGGAGTGAGTCCAGGGTTTCACCCCTCCACTTT. Residues: CAWSESRVSPLHF.

The genes are TRBV19 and TRBJ1-2; perhaps TRBD1 as D (5 bases). V was shortened by 2 bases and J by 8 bases, with 18 bases between the two germline ends. The CDR3 totals 15 residues. Germline V gives CDR1 LNHDA, CDR2 SQIVND (reference sequence). The CDR3 region is CASSITGTETAGYTF. Written as DNA, the CDR3 is TGTGCCAGTAGTATAACCGGGACGGAGACGGCGGGCTACACCTTC.

The CDR3 nucleotides read TGTGCCAGCAGTTACCGACAACTGTACCAAGAGACCCAGTACTTC. Residues: CASSYRQLYQETQYF. The J gene is TRBJ2-5, the V gene TRBV6-5; D unresolved. Germline loops: CDR1 MNHEY, CDR2 SVGAGI. The CDR3 is 15 amino acids. V shed 2 bases and J shed 0 bases, with 10 bases lying between them.

This chain connects TRBV5-4 to TRBJ2-5; TRBD1 might be the D (5 bases). This CDR3 is 15 amino acids long. Germline V gene sequence: CDR1 SGHNT, CDR2 YYREEE (reference sequence). Trimming stripped 0 bases from V and 2 bases from J, with 11 bases between. The chain's CDR3 is CASSLAREIQETQYF. The CDR3 DNA sequence: TGTGCCAGCAGCTTGGCCAGGGAAATACAAGAGACCCAGTACTTC.

The chain has TRBV6-1 and TRBJ1-5, with D perhaps matching TRBD1 (6 bases). Germline V CDR1 and CDR2: MNHNS, SASEGT. V was cut by 6 bases and J by 4 bases, with 10 bases left in between. CDR3 length equals 13 residues. CDR3 protein: CASRSQGNQPQHF. The CDR3 nucleotides read TGTGCCAGCAGGTCACAGGGTAATCAGCCCCAGCATTTT.

CDR3 residues: CASSAVGDTQYF. CDR3 nucleotide sequence: TGTGCCAGCAGTGCGGTTGGAGATACGCAGTATTTT. This chain links TRBV6-5 with TRBJ2-3; D gene unclear. The CDR3 covers 12 residues. Trimming stripped 5 bases from V and 5 bases from J, with 8 bases between. Looked up from germline, CDR1 is MNHEY and CDR2 is SVGAGI.

The chain combines TRBV28 with TRBJ1-6, with 8 bases matching TRBD1. Germline-derived CDR1 and CDR2 are MDHEN and SYDVKM. There are 16 residues in the CDR3. The V and J ends lost 5 bases and 6 bases, in that order; junction bases with no gene match: 9. The CDR3 nucleotides read TGTGCCAGCAGTCCTCAGGGGGCTTTTCTTAATTCACCCCTCCACTTT. Residues: CASSPQGAFLNSPLHF. The whole variable domain, filled in from reference TRBV28 and TRBJ1-6, reads DVKVTQSSRYLVKRTGEKVFLECVQDMDHENMFWYRQDPGLGLRLIYFSYDVKMKEKGDIPEGYSVSREKKERFSLILESASTNQTSMYLCASSPQGAFLNSPLHFGNGTRLTVT.

J is TRBJ1-5 and V is TRBV6-5; D might be TRBD1 (5 bases). V lost 6 bases and J lost 7, with 13 bases in between. The CDR3 extends over 13 amino acids. Germline V lookup: CDR1 MNHEY, CDR2 SVGAGI. The CDR3 DNA is TGTGCCAGCAGCCCCGCCAGGGTGCAGCCCCAGCATTTT. It codes for CASSPARVQPQHF.

This clone was observed a handful of times. The V and J genes are TRBV4-2 and TRBJ1-2, with D possibly TRBD1 on 5 matching bases. CDR3 length: 12 residues. Germline V gives CDR1 LGHNA, CDR2 YNFKEQ. V was cut by 3 bases and J by 8 bases, with 10 bases left in between. The CDR3 region is CASSQGQRGYTF. The CDR3 nucleotides read TGTGCCAGCAGCCAGGGGCAGCGAGGCTACACCTTC.

The V gene is TRBV2, the J gene TRBJ2-3; 8 bases align to TRBD2. The V segment lost 2 bases and the J segment 1 base; nucleotides outside the gene matches: 2. Germline CDR1 reads SNHLY; CDR2 reads FYNNEI. This CDR3 spans 15 amino acids. For the CDR3, the DNA is TGTGCCAGCAGTGAAATGCGGGGGGGCACAGATACGCAGTATTTT. Its translation: CASSEMRGGTDTQYF.

This clone is a singleton in its sample. J is TRBJ1-3 and V is TRBV30; tentatively, D is TRBD1 (6 bases). Deletions cut 2 bases from V and 9 bases from J, with 11 bases between. The germline gives CDR1 GTSNPN, CDR2 SVGIG (reference sequence). The CDR3 runs to 12 residues. The CDR3 sequence: CAWSLQGGTIYF. The CDR3 nucleotides read TGTGCCTGGAGTTTACAGGGCGGCACCATATATTTT.

The chain joins TRBV5-1 to TRBJ1-2; D possibly corresponds to TRBD1 (5 bases). The CDR3 length is 14 residues. V dropped 4 bases and J dropped 8 bases, with 18 bases sitting between them. The germline V gene has CDR1 SGHRS and CDR2 YFSETQ. CDR3 in DNA: TGCGCCAGCAGCCCGACGTCAGGGTCGGGAGGCTACACCTTC. Its protein is CASSPTSGSGGYTF.

This chain links TRBV28 with TRBJ1-5; the D is unclear. Trimming took 5 bases from V and 4 from J, leaving 6 bases between them. The CDR3 consists of 12 residues. Germline-derived CDR1 and CDR2 are MDHEN and SYDVKM. DNA for the CDR3: TGTGCCAGCAGTAGGATTAATCAGCCCCAGCATTTT. This gives the protein CASSRINQPQHF.

This chain links TRBV11-2 with TRBJ2-1; 12 bases map to TRBD2. V dropped 5 bases and J dropped 6; count of bases not matched to a gene: 5. CDR1 is SGHAT and CDR2 is FQNNGV in the germline V gene. The CDR3 is 15 amino acids. CDR3 sequence (DNA): TGTGCCAGCAGCCCGACTAGCGGGGGTATCAATGAGCAGTTCTTC. Amino acid sequence: CASSPTSGGINEQFF.

The rearrangement joins TRBV6-1 to TRBJ1-5; no firm D call. Germline values: CDR1 MNHNS, CDR2 SASEGT. The CDR3 extends over 13 amino acids. Trimming shortened V by 4 bases and J by 5 bases, and 9 bases separated the two germline ends. The DNA for the CDR3 is TGTGCCAGCAGTGGGACGAGAGATCAGCCCCAGCATTTT. This encodes CASSGTRDQPQHF.

This clone was counted only a few times. The rearrangement links TRBV19 to TRBJ1-5, with a tentative D call TRBD1 (5 bases). The V end was cut by 4 bases, the J end by 5 bases, with 6 bases between. In germline, CDR1 is LNHDA, CDR2 SQIVND (reference sequence). The CDR3 runs to 12 residues. CDR3 sequence reads: CASSKGDQPQHF. The CDR3 DNA reads TGTGCCAGTAGTAAAGGGGATCAGCCCCAGCATTTT.

The chain recombines TRBV28 with TRBJ2-2; 10 nucleotides align to TRBD2. Germline V lookup: CDR1 MDHEN, CDR2 SYDVKM. The CDR3 runs 14 residues. Germline trimming cut 7 bases from V and 3 bases from J; bases unmatched to any gene: 2. This CDR3 is CASKLAGYTGELFF. CDR3 bases: TGTGCCAGCAAACTAGCGGGGTACACCGGGGAGCTGTTTTTT.

The CDR3 loop is CASRPSTFQGHTYEQYF. For the CDR3, the DNA is TGTGCCAGCAGACCTAGTACCTTTCAGGGGCACACCTACGAGCAGTACTTC. The chain has TRBV2 and TRBJ2-7; a possible D gene is TRBD1 (6 bases). Germline values: CDR1 SNHLY, CDR2 FYNNEI. The CDR3 spans 17 residues. V was shortened by 6 bases and J by 2 bases, with 23 bases between the two germline ends.

The rearrangement links TRBV4-3 to TRBJ2-3; D call uncertain. V was cut by 3 bases and J by 2 bases, with 9 bases left in between. Germline CDR1 and CDR2: LGHNA and YSLEER. This CDR3 region has 14 residues. The CDR3 DNA follows: TGCGCCAGCAGCCAGGACCGGCACACAGATACGCAGTATTTT. Its protein product is CASSQDRHTDTQYF.

The chain links TRBV6-1 to TRBJ1-4; D not certain. V lost 6 bases, J lost 8 bases, and 10 bases lay in between. The CDR3 length is 12 residues. CDR1 is MNHNS, CDR2 SASEGT, per germline. CDR3 sequence (DNA): TGTGCCAGCAGAAGGACTGGGGAAAAACTGTTTTTT. This encodes CASRRTGEKLFF.

The V and J genes are TRBV15 and TRBJ1-1, with D tentatively TRBD1 (5 bases). The CDR3 contains 13 residues. Germline CDR1 and CDR2: LNHNV and YYDKDF (reference sequence). The germline V and J ends were trimmed by 7 bases and 3 bases, with 12 bases remaining between them. CDR3 bases: TGTGCCACCACCAAACAGGTGTACACTGAAGCTTTCTTT. It codes for CATTKQVYTEAFF.

V gene TRBV7-2 combines with J gene TRBJ2-3; D unclear. V was trimmed by 2 bases and J by 4 bases, leaving 10 bases between them. This CDR3 is 14 amino acids long. CDR1 and CDR2 (germline): SGHTA, FQGNSA. The CDR3 DNA reads TGTGCCAGCAGCTTAAATCTGGGGTCAGATACGCAGTATTTT. It yields the protein CASSLNLGSDTQYF.

About this clone itself: An end of the junction differs from the germline gene, which may be a read error. The chain links TRBV5-1 to TRBJ2-5, with D perhaps assigned TRBD1 or TRBD2 (6 bases each). The CDR3 consists of 14 residues. Germline V gene lookup returns CDR1 SGHRS and CDR2 YFSETQ. CDR3 DNA sequence: TGTGCCAGCAGCCTATGGGGGGCGGGTGAGACCCAGTACTTC. This sequence encodes CASSLWGAGETQYF. The complete variable domain, with remaining parts taken from reference TRBV5-1 and TRBJ2-5, reads KAGVTQTPRYLIKTRGQQVTLSCSPISGHRSVSWYQQTPGQGLQFLFEYFSETQRNKGNFPGRFSGRQFSNSRSEMNVSTLELGDSALYLCASSLWGAGETQYFGPGTRLLVL.